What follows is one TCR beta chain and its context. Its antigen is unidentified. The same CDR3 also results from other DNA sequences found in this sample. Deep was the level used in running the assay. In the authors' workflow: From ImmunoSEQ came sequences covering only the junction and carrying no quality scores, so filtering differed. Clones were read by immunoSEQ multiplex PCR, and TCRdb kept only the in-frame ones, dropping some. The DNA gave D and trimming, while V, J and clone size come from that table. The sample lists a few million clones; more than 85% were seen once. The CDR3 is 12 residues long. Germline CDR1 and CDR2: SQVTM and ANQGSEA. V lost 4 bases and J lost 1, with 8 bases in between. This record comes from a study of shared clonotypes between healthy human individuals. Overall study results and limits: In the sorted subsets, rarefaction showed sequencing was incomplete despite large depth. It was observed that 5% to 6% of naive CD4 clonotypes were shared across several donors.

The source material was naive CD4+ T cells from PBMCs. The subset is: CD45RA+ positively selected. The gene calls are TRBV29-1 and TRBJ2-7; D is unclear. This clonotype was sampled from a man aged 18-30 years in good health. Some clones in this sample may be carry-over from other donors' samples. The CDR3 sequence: CSVALGSYEQYF. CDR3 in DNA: TGCAGCGTTGCTTTGGGTTCCTACGAGCAGTACTTC.